This entry lists 14 T cell receptor beta chains sequenced from one sample in a study of OX40 agonist ivuxolimab in advanced cancers. Profiled with immunoSEQ multiplex PCR; TCRdb holds only in-frame clones, not every one. The profile shows roughly 26,000 clones, around nine tenths of them singletons. The sample consisted of CD4+ or CD8+ T cells sorted from blood, taken in a trial of the OX40 agonist ivuxolimab. These receptors came from an adult with an advanced solid tumor such as melanoma, head and neck, liver or kidney cancer.

The V gene is TRBV19, the J gene TRBJ1-1, with D possibly being TRBD1 (5 bases). Trimming left V 5 bases short and J 1 base short, with 14 bases between. Germline CDR1 is LNHDA and CDR2 is SQIVND (reference sequence). This CDR3 contains 15 residues. CDR3 loop: CASSYLDRPNTEAFF. The CDR3 DNA reads TGTGCCAGTAGTTACTTAGACAGACCGAACACTGAAGCTTTCTTT.

The chain recombines TRBV4-3 with TRBJ2-2, with unresolved D. This CDR3 region has 15 residues. Trimming took off 0 bases at V and 0 bases at J, with 5 bases between the two ends. Germline V gives CDR1 LGHNA, CDR2 YSLEER. CDR3 region: CASSQEGANTGELFF. As DNA, the CDR3 is TGCGCCAGCAGCCAAGAGGGTGCGAACACCGGGGAGCTGTTTTTT.

This sequence joins TRBV23-1 and TRBJ1-1, with 7 nucleotides matching TRBD1. TRBV23-1 is filed as an ORF, its function uncertain. Trimming removed 4 bases from V and 5 bases from J; junction bases left unmatched: 10. The CDR3 contains 15 residues. This chain's CDR3 is CASSLSNRGGTEAFF. CDR3 DNA: TGCGCCAGCAGTCTGAGTAACAGGGGAGGAACTGAAGCTTTCTTT.

The chain carries TRBV2 and TRBJ2-1; TRBD2 aligns across 11 bases. Germline V lookup: CDR1 SNHLY, CDR2 FYNNEI. This CDR3 contains 17 residues. V lost 2 bases to trimming and J lost 4 bases; unmatched junction nucleotides: 7. The CDR3 DNA sequence: TGTGCCAGCAGTGAAACGGTAGCGGGGGGGATATACAATGAGCAGTTCTTC. It specifies CASSETVAGGIYNEQFF.

DNA for the CDR3: TGTGCCAGCAGCCCAGGACCTCCTGGAAACACCATATATTTT. Protein: CASSPGPPGNTIYF. The chain links TRBV7-6 to TRBJ1-3; no definite D call. The CDR3 is 14 residues long. V lost 5 bases to trimming and J lost 2 bases, with 10 bases between them. Germline V gene data show CDR1 as SGHVS and CDR2 as FNYEAQ. The variable domain in full, completed from reference TRBV7-6 and TRBJ1-3, reads GAGVSQSPRYKVTKRGQDVALRCDPISGHVSLYWYRQALGQGPEFLTYFNYEAQQDKSGLPNDRFSAERPEGSISTLTIQRTEQRDSAMYRCASSPGPPGNTIYFGEGSWLTVV.

The chain is built from TRBV9 and TRBJ2-1, with 10 bases fitting TRBD1. The trim removed 4 bases at V and 6 bases at J, leaving 10 bases unmatched. Per germline, CDR1 SGDLS and CDR2 YYNGEE. The CDR3 consists of 16 residues. The CDR3 nucleotides read TGTGCCAGCAGCTTCGGACGGACAGGGGGGGCCAATGAGCAGTTCTTC. It translates to CASSFGRTGGANEQFF. Combining the CDR3 with reference TRBV9 and TRBJ2-1 gives the whole variable domain DSGVTQTPKHLITATGQRVTLRCSPRSGDLSVYWYQQSLDQGLQFLIQYYNGEERAKGNILERFSAQQFPDLHSELNLSSLELGDSALYFCASSFGRTGGANEQFFGPGTRLTVL.

The rearrangement links TRBV7-9 to TRBJ2-1, with 12 positions matching TRBD2. The CDR3 runs 14 residues. Germline CDR1 reads SEHNR; CDR2 reads FQNEAQ (reference sequence). J gave up 7 bases and V 3 bases, and 1 base lay outside the gene matches. CDR3 residues: CASSFGTSGNEQFF. The CDR3 DNA reads TGTGCCAGCAGCTTCGGGACTAGCGGGAATGAGCAGTTCTTC.

The rearrangement joins TRBV4-2 to TRBJ1-1, with D possibly matching TRBD1 (5 bases). There are 12 residues in the CDR3. Germline V gene lookup returns CDR1 LGHNA and CDR2 YNFKEQ. V dropped 9 bases and J dropped 5 bases, with 13 bases sitting between them. CDR3 sequence (DNA): TGTGCCAGTAGGGGTTTGGGGACTGAAGCTTTCTTT. Translation: CASRGLGTEAFF.

The V and J genes are TRBV27 and TRBJ1-6; D uncertain. The CDR3 has 14 residues. Trimming pared 4 bases from V and 7 bases from J, leaving 11 bases between. Germline CDR1 is MNHEY and CDR2 is SMNVEV (reference sequence). CDR3 nucleotide sequence: TGTGCCAGCAGTTATCAACAGCAGAATTCACCCCTCCACTTT. Encoded protein: CASSYQQQNSPLHF.

The chain recombines TRBV13 with TRBJ1-1; no firm D call. The CDR3 loop spans 11 amino acids. The germline V gene has CDR1 PRHDT and CDR2 FYEKMQ (reference sequence). The V end lost 4 bases, the J end lost 4 bases, and 4 bases lay between the germline ends. The CDR3 loop reads CASSSTTEAFF. CDR3 DNA sequence: TGTGCCAGCAGCTCCACCACTGAAGCTTTCTTT.

V usage is TRBV7-9 and J usage is TRBJ2-1; no definite D call. There are 13 residues in the CDR3. V lost 5 bases to trimming and J lost 8 bases, with 13 bases between them. The germline V gene encodes CDR1 SEHNR and CDR2 FQNEAQ (reference sequence). CDR3 residues: CASSPPIGYEQFF. The DNA of the CDR3 is TGTGCCAGCAGCCCACCTATCGGTTATGAGCAGTTCTTC.

The rearrangement joins TRBV19 to TRBJ2-1; D perhaps matches TRBD1 (6 bases). This CDR3 contains 15 residues. Germline V CDR1 and CDR2: LNHDA, SQIVND (reference sequence). V lost 3 bases and J 7 bases, leaving 16 bases between the germline ends. The CDR3 DNA sequence: TGTGCCAGTAGTATTGGGCAGGGGCTTGGGAATGAGCAGTTCTTC. It codes for CASSIGQGLGNEQFF.

The chain couples TRBV28 to TRBJ2-7; 7 bases line up with TRBD2. The germline V gene has CDR1 MDHEN and CDR2 SYDVKM. Germline trimming cut 3 bases from V and 2 bases from J; bases unmatched to any gene: 7. This CDR3 contains 15 residues. CDR3 in DNA: TGTGCCAGCAGTTTTCGGGGGACTACGGCCTACGAGCAGTACTTC. Its translation: CASSFRGTTAYEQYF. The entire variable domain, with the rest obtained from reference TRBV28 and TRBJ2-7, is as follows: DVKVTQSSRYLVKRTGEKVFLECVQDMDHENMFWYRQDPGLGLRLIYFSYDVKMKEKGDIPEGYSVSREKKERFSLILESASTNQTSMYLCASSFRGTTAYEQYFGPGTRLTVT.

The rearrangement links TRBV11-2 to TRBJ2-7; 9 bases line up with TRBD1. Germline V gene sequence: CDR1 SGHAT, CDR2 FQNNGV. The CDR3 has 17 residues. V lost 1 base to trimming and J lost 2 bases; unmatched junction nucleotides: 9. In DNA form, the CDR3 reads TGTGCCAGCAGCTTAGGACAGGGGGGATCCTTAGCCTACGAGCAGTACTTC. This codes for CASSLGQGGSLAYEQYF.